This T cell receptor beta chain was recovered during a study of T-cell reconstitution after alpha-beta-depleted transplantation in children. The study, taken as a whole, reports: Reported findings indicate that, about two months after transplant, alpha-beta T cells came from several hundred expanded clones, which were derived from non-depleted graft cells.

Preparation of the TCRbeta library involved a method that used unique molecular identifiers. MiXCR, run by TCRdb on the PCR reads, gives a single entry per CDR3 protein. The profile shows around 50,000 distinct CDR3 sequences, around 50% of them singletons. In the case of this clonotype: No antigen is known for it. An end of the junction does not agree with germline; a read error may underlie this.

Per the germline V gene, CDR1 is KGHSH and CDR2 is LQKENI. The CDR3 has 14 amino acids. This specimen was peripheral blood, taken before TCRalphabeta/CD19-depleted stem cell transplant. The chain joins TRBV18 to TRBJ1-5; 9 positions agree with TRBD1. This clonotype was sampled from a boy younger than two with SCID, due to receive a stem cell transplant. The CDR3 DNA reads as TGTGCCAGCTCGCCACAGGGGGCAGGGCAGCCCCAGCATTTT. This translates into CASSPQGAGQPQHF. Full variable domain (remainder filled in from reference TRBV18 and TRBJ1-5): NAGVMQNPRHLVRRRGQEARLRCSPMKGHSHVYWYRQLPEEGLKFMVYLQKENIIDESGMPKERFSAEFPKEGPSILRIQQVVRGDSAAYFCASSPQGAGQPQHFGDGTRLSIL.